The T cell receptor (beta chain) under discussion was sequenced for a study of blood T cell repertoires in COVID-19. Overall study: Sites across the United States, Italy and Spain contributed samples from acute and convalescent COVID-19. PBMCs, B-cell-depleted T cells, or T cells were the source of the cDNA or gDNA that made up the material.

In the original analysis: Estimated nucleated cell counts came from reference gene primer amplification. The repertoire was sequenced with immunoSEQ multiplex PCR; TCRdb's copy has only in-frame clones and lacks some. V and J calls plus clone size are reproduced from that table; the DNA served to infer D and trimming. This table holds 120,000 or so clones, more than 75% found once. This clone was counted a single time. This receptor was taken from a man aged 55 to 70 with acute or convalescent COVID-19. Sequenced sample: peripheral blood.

The CDR3 DNA sequence: TGTGCCAGCAGCCCAGCTCGGGACAGGGGGCTGTTTTTT. Its protein product is CASSPARDRGLFF. The chain combines TRBV5-8 with TRBJ2-2, with 10 bases fitting TRBD1. The V gene's germline CDR1 is SGHTS and CDR2 YDEGEE. The CDR3 is 13 amino acids. V was pared by 4 bases and J by 13 bases, with 7 bases of the junction left unmatched.